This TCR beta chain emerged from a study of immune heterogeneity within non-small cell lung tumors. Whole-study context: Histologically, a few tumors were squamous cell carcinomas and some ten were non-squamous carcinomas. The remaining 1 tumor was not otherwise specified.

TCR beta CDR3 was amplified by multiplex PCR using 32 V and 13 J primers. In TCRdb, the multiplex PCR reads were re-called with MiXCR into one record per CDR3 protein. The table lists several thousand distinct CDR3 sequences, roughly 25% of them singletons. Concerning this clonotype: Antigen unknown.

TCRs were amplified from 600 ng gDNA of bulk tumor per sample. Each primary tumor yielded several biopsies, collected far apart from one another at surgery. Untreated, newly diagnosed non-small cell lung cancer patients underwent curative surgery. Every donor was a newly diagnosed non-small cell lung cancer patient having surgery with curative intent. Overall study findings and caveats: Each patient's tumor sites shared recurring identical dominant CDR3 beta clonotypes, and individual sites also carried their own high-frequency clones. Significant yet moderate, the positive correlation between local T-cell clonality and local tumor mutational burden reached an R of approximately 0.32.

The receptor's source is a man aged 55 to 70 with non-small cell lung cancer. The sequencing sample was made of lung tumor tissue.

The CDR3 spells CASSQMSDQETQYF. DNA of the CDR3: TGCGCCAGCAGCCAAATGTCAGACCAAGAGACCCAGTACTTC. V gene TRBV4-1 combines with J gene TRBJ2-5; D is uncertain. The CDR3 is made up of 14 amino acids. Trimming stripped 2 bases from V and 0 bases from J, with 7 bases between. The V gene's germline CDR1 is MGHRA and CDR2 YSYEKL.